This TCR beta chain was captured in a study of cytomegalovirus exposure and HLA in healthy donors. Study observations and caveats: Follow-up analysis later connected one missense variant in DCLRE1C with trimming of TCR beta V- and J-genes.

This CDR3 comprises 14 residues. The V gene's germline CDR1 is SNHLY and CDR2 FYNNEI. V gave up 11 bases and J gave up 2 bases; unmatched junction bases: 10. It was with 60 Vbeta and 13 Jbeta primers that the PCR ran. Method: immunoSEQ multiplex PCR; TCRdb's copy keeps in-frame clones and lacks some. The data hold about 300,000 clones, with 70% to 90% observed a single time. A word on this clone: Its antigen remains unidentified.

Sequences were obtained from PBMCs. This sequence originates from a man between 35 and 55 years old in good health and CMV-seropositive. The chain is built from TRBV2 and TRBJ1-1; TRBD1 matches at 8 bases. In DNA, the CDR3 is TGTGCCGGACCTTCGGACAGGGCAAACACTGAAGCTTTCTTT. This codes for CAGPSDRANTEAFF.